This T cell receptor (beta chain) was recorded in a study of control samples from healthy donors and cancer patients. CDR1 is SGHVS, CDR2 FQNEAQ, per germline. V was shortened by 4 bases and J by 4 bases, with 8 bases between the two germline ends. The CDR3 runs 13 residues. Profiled with immunoSEQ multiplex PCR; TCRdb holds only in-frame clones, not every one. The sample holds 85,000 to 95,000 clones, around 90% seen once. Sequencing used blood. The clonotype was recovered from an older woman in good health. This sequence joins TRBV7-8 and TRBJ1-3, with D perhaps matching TRBD1 (5 bases). The CDR3 loop reads CASSYRGGNTIYF. Here the CDR3 DNA reads TGTGCCAGCAGCTACCGGGGGGGAAACACCATATATTTT.